This entry lists 25 T cell receptor beta chains sequenced from one sample in a study of CXCR3-negative and CXCR3-positive naive CD8 T cells. General observations from the study: More hydrophobic TRB CDR3s were found in CXCR3-positive naive cells than in CXCR3-negative naive cells.

Carrying UMI labels, the TRB cDNA libraries were prepared through 5' RACE. TCRdb reanalyzed the 5' RACE reads, giving one entry per CDR3 protein sequence and no DNA. The listing contains 150,000 to 170,000 distinct CDR3 sequences. Their antigens are not known. Specimen: naive CXCR3+ CD8+ T cells from blood. Noted subset: CD45RO-CCR7+CD27+CD95- naive CD8+ T cells expressing CXCR3 (TNR3+). These TCRs come from a human donor in good health. Some clones in this sample may be carry-over from other donors' samples.

V usage is TRBV28 and J usage is TRBJ2-5; lacking DNA, the TRBD2 call made by TCRdb goes unchecked. Germline V lookup: CDR1 MDHEN, CDR2 SYDVKM. The CDR3 extends over 14 amino acids. The CDR3 region is CASSSTLGRETQYF.

The genes are TRBV28 and TRBJ1-4; checking the TCRdb D call of TRBD1 is not possible without DNA. The germline V gene has CDR1 MDHEN and CDR2 SYDVKM. This CDR3 comprises 16 residues. CDR3 in amino acids: CASSLDRVRNSEKLFF.

The J gene is TRBJ2-7, the V gene TRBV5-1; TCRdb selects TRBD1, and the lack of DNA leaves this call unchecked. Germline loops: CDR1 SGHRS, CDR2 YFSETQ. The CDR3 contains 14 residues. The CDR3 is CASSGRDGTYEQYF. Supplemented by reference TRBV5-1 and TRBJ2-7, the full variable domain reads KAGVTQTPRYLIKTRGQQVTLSCSPISGHRSVSWYQQTPGQGLQFLFEYFSETQRNKGNFPGRFSGRQFSNSRSEMNVSTLELGDSALYLCASSGRDGTYEQYFGPGTRLTVT.

The V call is TRBV5-1, the J call TRBJ2-7; TCRdb picks TRBD1, but there is no DNA to check that call. The CDR3 covers 15 residues. Germline V lookup: CDR1 SGHRS, CDR2 YFSETQ. CDR3: CASSLGAGVYYEQYF.

The chain joins TRBV7-2 to TRBJ2-5; TCRdb gives TRBD1 as the D gene, but with no DNA this cannot be confirmed. Germline lookup yields CDR1 SGHTA and CDR2 FQGNSA. The CDR3 is 16 amino acids. CDR3: CASSLEWGQGQETQYF.

V is TRBV28 and J is TRBJ2-5; TCRdb selects TRBD1, and the lack of DNA leaves this call unchecked. The CDR3 has 15 residues. Germline lookup yields CDR1 MDHEN and CDR2 SYDVKM. The CDR3 here is CASSLETGIGETQYF.

The rearrangement uses TRBV28 and TRBJ2-3; the D call of TRBD2 rests on TCRdb alone, since no DNA is present to check it. The CDR3 totals 14 residues. Looked up from germline, CDR1 is MDHEN and CDR2 is SYDVKM. CDR3 loop: CASSSGGATDTRYF.

The rearrangement uses TRBV4-2 and TRBJ1-1. This CDR3 spans 15 amino acids. CDR1 and CDR2 (germline): LGHNA, YNFKEQ. The CDR3 here is CASSPEVGMNTEAFF.

This CDR3 reads CASSPGTSGYNEQFF. The chain links TRBV12-3 or TRBV12-4 to TRBJ2-1; the D call from TCRdb, TRBD2, cannot be confirmed without DNA. This CDR3 has 15 residues.

The gene calls are TRBV15 and TRBJ2-5; TCRdb's D call of TRBD2 is untestable without DNA. CDR3 size: 20 residues. Germline CDR1 reads LNHNV; CDR2 reads YYDKDF (reference sequence). This CDR3 is CATSPILRTSAGPHQETQYF.

The chain uses TRBV23-1 and TRBJ1-4. TRBV23-1 is reported as an ORF; its role is uncertain. CDR3 length: 16 amino acids. The CDR3 protein is CASSQSGWKTNEKLFF.

This chain connects TRBV13 to TRBJ1-6; with no DNA, the TCRdb D assignment of TRBD1 cannot be verified. CDR1 is PRHDT, CDR2 FYEKMQ, per germline (reference sequence). CDR3 length: 14 residues. The CDR3 loop reads CASSHGQESSPLHF.

V and J are TRBV5-6 and TRBJ2-5. This CDR3 comprises 13 residues. The germline gives CDR1 SGHDT, CDR2 YYEEEE. CDR3 residues: CASSSGGGETQYF. Full variable domain (remainder filled in from reference TRBV5-6 and TRBJ2-5): DAGVTQSPTHLIKTRGQQVTLRCSPKSGHDTVSWYQQALGQGPQFIFQYYEEEERQRGNFPDRFSGHQFPNYSSELNVNALLLGDSALYLCASSSGGGETQYFGPGTRLLVL.

The rearrangement links TRBV25-1 to TRBJ1-1; TCRdb designates TRBD1, a call that cannot be tested without DNA. The CDR3 is 14 amino acids. CDR1 and CDR2 from the germline V gene are MGHDK and SYGVNS. The CDR3 protein is CASSEFGQGAEAFF.

The rearrangement links TRBV7-9 to TRBJ2-1. The length of the CDR3 is 13 residues. CDR1 is SEHNR and CDR2 is FQNEAQ in the germline V gene (reference sequence). The CDR3 spells CASSLAPANEQFF.

The V gene is TRBV7-9, the J gene TRBJ1-1; absent DNA, TCRdb's TRBD1 call cannot be checked. The CDR3 has 15 residues. In germline, CDR1 is SEHNR, CDR2 FQNEAQ (reference sequence). The CDR3 is CASSPPGGMNTEAFF.

The chain couples TRBV2 to TRBJ2-7; the TCRdb call, TRBD1, lacks DNA for checking. Germline V CDR1 and CDR2: SNHLY, FYNNEI. The CDR3 runs to 14 residues. The CDR3 loop reads CASSGGAGTYEQYF.

V and J are TRBV2 and TRBJ2-3; there is no DNA to check the TCRdb D call of TRBD1. The germline CDR1 and CDR2 sequences are SNHLY and FYNNEI. The CDR3 is 17 amino acids. CDR3 sequence: CASSEQGQGDGTDTQYF.

The chain recombines TRBV20-1 with TRBJ2-5; with no DNA, the TCRdb D assignment of TRBD2 cannot be verified. CDR1 is DFQATT and CDR2 is SNEGSKA in the germline V gene (reference sequence). The CDR3 extends over 14 amino acids. The CDR3 loop reads CSARDGGVQETQYF.

The gene calls are TRBV3-1 and TRBJ2-5; TCRdb's D gene call, TRBD1, goes unchecked for lack of DNA. This CDR3 is built from 14 residues. The germline V gene encodes CDR1 LGHDT and CDR2 YNNKEL (reference sequence). CDR3 residues: CASSQGQGKETQYF.

The chain is built from TRBV10-1 and TRBJ1-2. The CDR3 is 13 residues long. Germline CDR1 is WNHNN and CDR2 is SYGVQD (reference sequence). The CDR3 sequence: CASSRTANYGYTF.

V usage is TRBV9 and J usage is TRBJ1-6; TCRdb selects TRBD1, and the lack of DNA leaves this call unchecked. Germline CDR1 is SGDLS and CDR2 is YYNGEE. The CDR3 totals 14 residues. The CDR3 sequence is CASSEDRGDSPLHF.

V gene TRBV9 combines with J gene TRBJ2-7. This CDR3 spans 14 amino acids. The germline V gene has CDR1 SGDLS and CDR2 YYNGEE. CDR3 loop: CASSVGAGSYEQYF.

The chain has TRBV10-3 and TRBJ2-2; the D call from TCRdb, TRBD1, cannot be confirmed without DNA. CDR3 length equals 15 residues. Germline CDR1 ENHRY, CDR2 SYGVKD. CDR3 loop: CAIMDRARGTGELFF.

This chain connects TRBV4-1 to TRBJ1-1. In germline, CDR1 is MGHRA, CDR2 YSYEKL. The CDR3 loop spans 12 amino acids. The CDR3 protein is CASSLSSREAFF.